This T cell receptor beta chain was profiled in a study of glioma-infiltrating T cells. Study overall: WHO grade II oligodendrogliomas or astrocytomas, plus non-recurrent WHO grade IV glioblastomas, were sampled. Before surgery, glioma patients received dexamethasone for at most six days.

The CDR3 contains 14 residues. CDR1 and CDR2 from the germline V gene are LNHDA and SQIVND (reference sequence). Using RNA template, CDR3s of TCR alpha and beta were amplified with iRepertoire arm-PCR. TCRdb called the multiplex PCR reads again in MiXCR, with one record for every CDR3 protein. The sample consists of a few hundred thousand distinct CDR3 sequences, 41% of them appearing once. A note on this clonotype: As yet, its antigen is unknown. A much larger clone is a single base away; this may be a read error.

General study points: A blood CDR3 motif signature was depleted in highly divergent patients.

The V and J genes are TRBV19 and TRBJ1-1; D is uncertain. This sequence originates from a human donor with low-grade glioma or glioblastoma, undergoing nonglioma brain surgery, or in good health (not recorded which). The sample was glioma tissue, nonneoplastic brain tissue, or PBMCs (not recorded which). The CDR3 sequence: CASEELGRNTEASF. DNA for the CDR3: TGTGCCAGTGAGGAATTAGGTCGGAACACTGAAGCTTCCTTT.